This note documents a single T cell receptor (beta chain) sequence. Its antigen remains unidentified. Germline CDR1 SGHRS, CDR2 YFSETQ. The trim removed 6 bases at V and 3 bases at J, leaving 6 bases unmatched. The CDR3 runs 14 residues. CDR3 and TCR beta VDJ profiling relied on a genomic DNA template. TCRdb reprocessed the reads with MiXCR, giving one entry per CDR3 protein. The sample lists about 180,000 distinct CDR3 sequences, around 60% occurring once. The data were taken from a study of CD8+CD57+ T cells in acquired aplastic anemia. Study background: Sorted CD4+ and CD8+ cell DNA averaged roughly 3.2 ug. The study's findings and limits: Patients and controls turned out to have roughly 30 CD8+ CDR3 sequences in common.

Only patients with CD8+CD57+ cell expansion on flow cytometry were chosen for sequencing. Every patient had severe acquired aplastic anemia. Sampling of blood occurred while the patients had still received no therapy. The genes are TRBV5-1 and TRBJ1-2, with 9 bases matching TRBD1. Sequenced input: sorted CD4+, CD8+, or CD8+CD57+ T cells (not recorded which) from PBMCs. This receptor was identified in a human donor with aplastic anemia. The CDR3 DNA follows: TGCGCCAGCACTCCGACAGGGGGTTACTATGGCTACACCTTC. Protein sequence: CASTPTGGYYGYTF.